These 5 T cell receptor beta chains originate from one sample sequenced in a study of Graves' ophthalmopathy and Graves' hyperthyroidism. Amplified material comprised TCR beta CDR3 regions derived from RNA transcripts. Scientists carried out first-round RT-PCR using HTBI primers and then a second-round multiplex PCR. TCRdb re-derived calls from the multiplex PCR reads in MiXCR, one entry per CDR3 protein. The sample carries 650,000 to 900,000 distinct CDR3 sequences, 35% to 50% recorded once. Sequencing was carried out using peripheral blood. The receptors derive from an adult man with Graves' ophthalmopathy.

This chain uses TRBV12-5 with TRBJ2-5, with a weak D call TRBD2 (5 bases). Per germline, CDR1 LGHNT and CDR2 FRNRAP. This CDR3 is built from 11 residues. V shed 1 base and J shed 9 bases, with 6 bases lying between them. In DNA form, the CDR3 reads TGTGCTAGTGGTTTGGGCGGGCCCCAGTACTTC. It translates to CASGLGGPQYF.

This clonotype showed up many times. V and J are TRBV7-9 and TRBJ2-5; 7 positions agree with TRBD1. CDR3 length: 15 residues. Germline CDR1 SEHNR, CDR2 FQNEAQ (reference sequence). Unmatched junction bases numbered 7, after V lost 5 bases and J lost 1 base. CDR3 loop: CASSRWDRTQETQYF. For the CDR3, the DNA is TGTGCCAGCAGCCGTTGGGACAGAACCCAAGAGACCCAGTACTTC.

About this clonotype itself: The junction departs from the called germline gene at one end, perhaps through a read error. The V call is TRBV6-2 or TRBV6-3, the J call TRBJ2-7; 9 bases agree with TRBD2. CDR1 and CDR2 from the germline V gene are MNHEY and SVGEGT. The CDR3 loop spans 15 amino acids. The CDR3 is CASSYGGGADYEQHF. DNA for the CDR3: TGTGCCAGCAGTTATGGCGGGGGGGCCGACTACGAGCAGCACTTC.

Concerning this clonotype itself: A single base separates this from a much larger clone, so it may be a read error. The rearrangement joins TRBV11-1 to TRBJ1-2, with 7 bases lining up with TRBD1. The CDR3 spans 18 residues. The V gene's germline CDR1 is SGHAT and CDR2 FQDESV (reference sequence). CDR3 nucleotide sequence: TGTGCCAGCAGATTAGACACCGGGACAGTGGCCCCTAACTATGGCTACACCTTC. Its translation is CASRLDTGTVAPNYGYTF.

Many counts were recorded for this clonotype. V and J are TRBV7-8 and TRBJ2-5, with unresolved D. The length of the CDR3 is 13 residues. The V gene's germline CDR1 is SGHVS and CDR2 FQNEAQ. Trimming took off 1 base at V and 1 base at J, with 4 bases between the two ends. The CDR3 spells CASSLVSQETQYF. The DNA for the CDR3 is TGTGCCAGCAGCTTAGTCAGCCAAGAGACCCAGTACTTC.